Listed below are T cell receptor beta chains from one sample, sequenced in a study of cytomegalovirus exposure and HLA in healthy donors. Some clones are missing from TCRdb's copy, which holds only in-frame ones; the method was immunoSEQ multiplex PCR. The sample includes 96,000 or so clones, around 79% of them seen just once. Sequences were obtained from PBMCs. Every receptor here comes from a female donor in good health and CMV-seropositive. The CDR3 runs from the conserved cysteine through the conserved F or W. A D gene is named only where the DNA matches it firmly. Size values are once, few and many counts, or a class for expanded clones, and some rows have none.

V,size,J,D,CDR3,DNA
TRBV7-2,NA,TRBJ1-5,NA,CASSLGSQSNQPQHF,TGTGCCAGCAGCTTAGGGTCGCAGAGCAATCAGCCCCAGCATTTT
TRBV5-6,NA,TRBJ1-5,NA,CASSVRDNQPQHF,TGTGCCAGCAGCGTCAGGGATAATCAGCCCCAGCATTTT
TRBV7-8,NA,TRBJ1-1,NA,CASSSPGHRNTEAFF,TGTGCCAGCAGCTCACCGGGACATAGGAACACTGAAGCTTTCTTT
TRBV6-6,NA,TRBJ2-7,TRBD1,CASSYSPSQGREQYF,TGTGCCAGCAGTTACTCTCCTTCACAGGGGCGCGAGCAGTACTTC
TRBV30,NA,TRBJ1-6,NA,CAWSQNSPLHF,TGTGCCTGGAGCCAGAATTCACCCCTCCACTTT
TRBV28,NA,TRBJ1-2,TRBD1,CASGLRGQVLRGYTF,TGTGCCAGCGGTTTACGCGGACAGGTCCTCCGAGGCTACACCTTC
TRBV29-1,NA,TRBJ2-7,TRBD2,CSVQLADSYEQYF,TGCAGCGTTCAACTAGCGGATTCCTACGAGCAGTACTTC
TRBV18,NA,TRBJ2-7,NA,CASSQGRSAEQYF,TGTGCCAGCTCGCAGGGGCGGTCCGCCGAGCAGTACTTC
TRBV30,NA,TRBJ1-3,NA,CAWTRAGNTIYF,TGTGCCTGGACCAGGGCGGGAAACACCATATATTTT
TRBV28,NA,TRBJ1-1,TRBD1,CASTLPRRQGAITFF,TGTGCCAGCACCTTACCCCGCCGACAGGGAGCTATAACTTTCTTT
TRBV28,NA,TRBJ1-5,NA,CASSLTAGGNQPQHF,TGTGCCAGCAGTTTAACCGCAGGGGGCAATCAGCCCCAGCATTTT
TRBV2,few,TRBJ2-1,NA,CASSNPLRTVTNEQFF,TGTGCCAGCAGTAATCCTTTGAGGACAGTTACCAATGAGCAGTTCTTC
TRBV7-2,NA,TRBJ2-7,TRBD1,CASSPRQGAYYEQYF,TGTGCCAGTTCGCCCCGACAGGGGGCTTACTACGAGCAGTACTTC
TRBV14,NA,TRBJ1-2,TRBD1,CASSQLRQGYGYTF,TGTGCCAGCAGCCAACTGAGACAGGGCTATGGCTACACCTTC
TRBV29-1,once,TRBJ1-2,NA,CSVEPRLYGYTF,TGCAGCGTTGAGCCGCGTCTCTATGGCTACACCTTC
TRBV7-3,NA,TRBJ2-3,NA,CASSPRAGADTQYF,TGTGCCAGCAGCCCGAGGGCAGGGGCAGATACGCAGTATTTT
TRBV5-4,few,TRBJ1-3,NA,CASSLTGSGNTIYF,TGTGCCAGCAGCTTGACGGGCTCTGGAAACACCATATATTTT
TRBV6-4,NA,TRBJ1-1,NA,CASSDSEGTEAFF,TGTGCCAGCAGTGACTCCGAGGGCACTGAAGCTTTCTTT
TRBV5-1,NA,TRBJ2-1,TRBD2,CASSLTSGVNEQFF,TGCGCCAGCAGCTTGACTAGCGGGGTAAATGAGCAGTTCTTC
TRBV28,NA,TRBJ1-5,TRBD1,CASRSPDRVGQPQHF,TGTGCCAGCAGATCTCCGGACAGGGTGGGTCAGCCCCAGCATTTT
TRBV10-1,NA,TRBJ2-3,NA,CASSESAGLADTQYF,TGCGCCAGCAGTGAGTCAGCGGGTCTCGCAGATACGCAGTATTTT
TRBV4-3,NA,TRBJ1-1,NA,CASSQGFEAMNTEAFF,TGCGCCAGCAGCCAAGGTTTCGAGGCGATGAACACTGAAGCTTTCTTT
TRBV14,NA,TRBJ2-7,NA,CASSHPRGPFYEQYF,TGTGCCAGCAGCCATCCCAGGGGTCCCTTCTACGAGCAGTACTTC
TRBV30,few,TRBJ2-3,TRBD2,CAWSGTSVPDTQYF,TGTGCCTGGAGCGGGACTAGCGTCCCAGATACGCAGTATTTT
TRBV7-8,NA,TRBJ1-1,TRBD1,CASSLYQDRANTEAFF,TGTGCCAGCAGCCTGTATCAGGACAGGGCCAACACTGAAGCTTTCTTT
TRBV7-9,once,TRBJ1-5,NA,CASSLGPTEDSPQHF,TGTGCCAGCAGCTTAGGTCCGACGGAGGATTCGCCCCAGCATTTT
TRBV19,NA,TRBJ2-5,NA,CASRVSGEAQYF,TGTGCCAGTAGAGTTTCGGGGGAAGCCCAGTACTTC
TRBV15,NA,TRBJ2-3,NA,CATSRAPGADTQYF,TGTGCCACCAGCAGGGCCCCGGGGGCAGATACGCAGTATTTT
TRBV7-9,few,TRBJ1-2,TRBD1,CASSDFGVQGDGYTF,TGTGCCAGCAGCGATTTTGGGGTACAGGGGGATGGCTACACCTTC
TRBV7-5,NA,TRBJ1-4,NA,CARSLGGTTNEKLFF,TGTGCCAGAAGCTTAGGCGGAACAACTAATGAAAAACTGTTTTTT
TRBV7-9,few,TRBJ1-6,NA,CASSSTYNSPLHF,TGTGCCAGCAGCTCCACCTATAATTCACCCCTCCACTTT
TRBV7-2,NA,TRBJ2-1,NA,CASSLLLGVFLNEQFF,TGTGCCAGCAGCTTACTTTTAGGGGTATTTTTGAATGAGCAGTTCTTC
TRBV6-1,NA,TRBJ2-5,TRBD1,CASRQPGTGQETQYF,TGTGCCAGCAGACAACCCGGGACAGGACAAGAGACCCAGTACTTC
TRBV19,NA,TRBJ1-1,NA,CASSRSADMNTEAFF,TGTGCCAGTAGTAGATCTGCGGATATGAACACTGAAGCTTTCTTT
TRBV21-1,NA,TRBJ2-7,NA,CASSKAILAATYEQYF,TGTGCCAGCAGCAAAGCAATCCTAGCCGCAACCTACGAGCAGTACTTC
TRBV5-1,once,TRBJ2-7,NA,CASSLRQASYEQYF,TGCGCCAGCAGCTTGCGACAGGCGTCCTACGAGCAGTACTTC
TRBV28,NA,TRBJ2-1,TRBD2,CASSWLAGTNEQFF,TGTGCCAGCAGTTGGCTAGCGGGGACCAATGAGCAGTTCTTC
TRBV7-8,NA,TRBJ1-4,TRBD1,CASSLAVKGAGEKLFF,TGTGCCAGCAGCTTAGCTGTTAAGGGGGCAGGTGAAAAACTGTTTTTT
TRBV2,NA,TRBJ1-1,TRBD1,CASSRQGLMNTEAFF,TGTGCCAGCAGCAGACAGGGCCTCATGAACACTGAAGCTTTCTTT
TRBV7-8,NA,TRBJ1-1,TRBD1,CASSLAPGDRGNTEAFF,TGTGCCAGCAGCTTAGCCCCGGGGGACAGGGGGAACACTGAAGCTTTCTTT
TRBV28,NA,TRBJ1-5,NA,CASRRDPRWGYSNQPQHF,TGTGCCAGCAGGCGGGATCCCCGTTGGGGTTATAGCAATCAGCCCCAGCATTTT
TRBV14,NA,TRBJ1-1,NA,CASSLYSQGLNTEAFF,TGTGCCAGCAGCCTATACTCACAGGGTCTGAACACTGAAGCTTTCTTT
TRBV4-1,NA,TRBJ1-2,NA,CASSLLPTGLDYGYTF,TGCGCCAGCAGCCTCCTACCCACAGGGTTGGACTATGGCTACACCTTC